This T cell receptor (beta chain) appears in the sequencing data of a study of blood T cells in healthy people across ages (dated by TCRdb to the mid-2010s). About the study as a whole: In model experiments, template switching captured about one uniquely barcoded TCR beta cDNA molecule for every two T cells. Donors of different ages were randomly distributed across sequencing lanes to avoid experimental bias. The study analyzed two additional independent replicas of 1 million unique cDNA reads from the same blood draw for two donors, one aged 18 to 29 and one aged 80 or older. The donors were divided into four age groups: young (average roughly 15 years), middle-aged (over 35), aged (approximately 59) and long-lived (82). The study measured age-related changes in TCR beta repertoire diversity using deep sequencing normalized with unique cDNA molecular identifiers.

Receptor amplification or capture employed 5' RACE. TCRdb shows the sequencer as Illumina HiSeq 2500. A second PCR of roughly 6 to 12 cycles was performed with a sample-barcoded 5' primer and a J-beta primer mix. Each TCR beta cDNA molecule received a unique molecular identifier from a template-switch 5' adaptor carrying 12 random nucleotides. Each sample yielded at least 3 million CDR3-containing paired-end reads. All of the RNA was converted into first-strand cDNA using the Mint cDNA synthesis kit, with a TRBC-specific oligonucleotide serving as the primer. All cDNA was treated with uracil-DNA glycosylase and then went through a first 18-cycle PCR with the universal primers M1SS and BC2_uni_R. Per the source publication's procedure: For normalization, 1 million high-quality reads were randomly selected from each sample, with every read carrying a distinct molecular identifier. Instead of being binned into consensus sequences, reads with shared molecular identifiers were discarded. MiTCR, run with a Q25 quality threshold and the strictest error-elimination algorithm, handled CDR3 identification, clonotype clustering and error correction. Lower-bound total TCR beta diversity was estimated with a nonparametric unseen species model using Euler transformation. TCRdb's own reprocessing of the public reads used fastp at Q25 and MiXCR and kept productive beta chains. Each record represents a unique CDR3 protein, reported with the most common genes and DNA among its rows. TCRdb's processing, not the authors', yielded these V and J calls. The sample table records some 1.7 million distinct CDR3 sequences; 28% of these occur just once. Together, the top ten hold roughly 8% of the sample.

Concerning this clonotype: What this receptor recognizes is not known. One end of the junction fails to match germline, which may point to a read error.

Donors were roughly 40 systemically healthy Caucasian individuals from Russia aged roughly 6 to 90 years. Each donor gave approximately 9.3 milliliters of peripheral blood, collected into EDTA-treated Vacutainer tubes. Ficoll-Paque density-gradient centrifugation was used to isolate PBMCs, with at least 6 million per sample. Trizol reagent was used to extract total RNA from PBMCs, with at least 6 micrograms per sample. Naive CD45RAhigh/CD27high T cell percentages were measured by flow cytometry on a PBMC aliquot from every donor. The study at large found these results: Estimates of total diversity based on one million sequenced T cells were regarded as lower bounds and as underestimates. The CMV infection status of donors was not known, potentially confounding age-related changes in expanded clonotypes. Observed TCR beta diversity correlated strongly with the percentage of naive T cells measured by flow cytometry. The long-lived group showed more naive CD4+ T cells, fewer expanded clones and increased TCR diversity than the aged group, suggesting age selection. Since profiling was done on bulk unsorted PBMCs, naive and antigen-experienced compartments could not be conclusively compared. Observed TCR beta diversity per million T cells fell roughly linearly with age, and a significant reduction was already apparent by age around 40.

The germline V gene yields SGHRS for CDR1 and YFSETQ for CDR2. Reading from cysteine to phenylalanine, the CDR3 counts 14 amino acids. Here the CDR3 DNA is all that survives: 42 bases in frame from base 1. The sequence is built from TRBV5-1 and TRBJ2-1; 10 of the junction bases match TRBD2. The specimen was blood. The sequence came from a woman in her thirties in good health. The CDR3 here reads CVSSRTSGYNEQFF. The base sequence is TGCGTCAGCAGCCGGACTAGCGGTTACAATGAGCAGTTCTTC.